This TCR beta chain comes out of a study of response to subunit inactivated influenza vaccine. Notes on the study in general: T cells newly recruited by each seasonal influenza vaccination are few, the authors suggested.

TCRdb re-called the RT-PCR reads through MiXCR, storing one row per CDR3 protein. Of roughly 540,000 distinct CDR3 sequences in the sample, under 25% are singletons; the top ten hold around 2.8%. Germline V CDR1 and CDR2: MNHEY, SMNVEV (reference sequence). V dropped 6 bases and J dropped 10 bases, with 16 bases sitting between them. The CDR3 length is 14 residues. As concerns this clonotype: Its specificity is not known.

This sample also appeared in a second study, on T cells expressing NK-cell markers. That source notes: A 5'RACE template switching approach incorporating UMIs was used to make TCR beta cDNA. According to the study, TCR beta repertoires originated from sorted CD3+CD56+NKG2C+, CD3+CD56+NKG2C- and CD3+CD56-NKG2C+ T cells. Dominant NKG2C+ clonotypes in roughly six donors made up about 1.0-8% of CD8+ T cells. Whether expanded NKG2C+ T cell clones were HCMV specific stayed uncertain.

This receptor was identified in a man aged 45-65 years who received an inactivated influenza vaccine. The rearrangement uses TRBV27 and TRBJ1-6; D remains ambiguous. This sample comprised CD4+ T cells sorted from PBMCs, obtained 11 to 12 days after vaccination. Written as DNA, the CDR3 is TGTGCCAGCAGCCCTAGGCGGGGTGGGTCACCCCTCCACTTT. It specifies CASSPRRGGSPLHF.